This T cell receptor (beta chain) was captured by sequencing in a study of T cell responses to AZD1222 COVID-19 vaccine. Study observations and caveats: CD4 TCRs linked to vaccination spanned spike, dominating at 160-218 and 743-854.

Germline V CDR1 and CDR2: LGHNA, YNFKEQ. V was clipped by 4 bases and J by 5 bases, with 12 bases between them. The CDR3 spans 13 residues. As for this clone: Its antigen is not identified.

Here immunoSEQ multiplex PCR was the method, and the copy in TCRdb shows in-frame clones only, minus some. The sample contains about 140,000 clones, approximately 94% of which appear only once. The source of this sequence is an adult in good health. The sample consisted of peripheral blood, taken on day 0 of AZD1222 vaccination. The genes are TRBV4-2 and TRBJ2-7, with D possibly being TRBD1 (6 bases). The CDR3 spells CASSLRGTDEQYF. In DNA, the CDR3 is TGTGCCAGCAGCCTCAGGGGTACGGACGAGCAGTACTTC.